The next 27 T cell receptor beta chains were all read from a single sample in a study of lymphopenia after photon versus proton radiotherapy. Sequenced by immunoSEQ multiplex PCR; TCRdb stores in-frame clones only, minus some. The top ten clones hold 3% to 4% of a sample with 25,000 to 30,000 clones, less than 90% of them seen once. Here the sequenced sample was peripheral blood, taken from a patient treated with photon-based radiotherapy. All receptors derive from a woman aged 50 to 65 with pancreatic cancer.

This rearrangement joins TRBV19 to TRBJ2-7, with D tentatively TRBD1 (6 bases). V was cut by 5 bases and J by 5 bases, with 10 bases left in between. CDR1 and CDR2 from the germline V gene are LNHDA and SQIVND (reference sequence). The CDR3 extends over 12 amino acids. The DNA of the CDR3 is TGTGCCAGTAGTCACAGGGTTAACGAGCAGTACTTC. Its protein product is CASSHRVNEQYF.

V is TRBV29-1 and J is TRBJ2-1; 10 bases line up with TRBD1. The CDR3 has 14 amino acids. Germline V lookup: CDR1 SQVTM, CDR2 ANQGSEA. V gave up 8 bases and J gave up 5 bases; unmatched junction bases: 9. The CDR3 region has the DNA TGCAGCATAAGGGGGACAGGGGAAAACAATGAGCAGTTCTTC. Translating it yields CSIRGTGENNEQFF.

The chain employs TRBV13 and TRBJ1-6; D is unresolved. V was shortened by 0 bases and J by 1 base, with 4 bases between the two germline ends. The CDR3 extends over 15 amino acids. Germline CDR1 and CDR2: PRHDT and FYEKMQ (reference sequence). The CDR3 loop reads CASSLGQSYNSPLHF. In DNA form, the CDR3 reads TGTGCCAGCAGCTTAGGCCAGTCCTATAATTCACCCCTCCACTTT.

The chain carries TRBV19 and TRBJ1-5, with D unresolved. This CDR3 has 12 residues. V was clipped by 7 bases and J by 4 bases, with 8 bases between them. Germline V gene lookup returns CDR1 LNHDA and CDR2 SQIVND (reference sequence). The CDR3 is CASIYENQPQHF. CDR3 nucleotides: TGTGCCAGTATATATGAGAATCAGCCCCAGCATTTT.

The V call is TRBV28, the J call TRBJ2-7; TRBD1 matches 9 bases. This CDR3 spans 15 amino acids. The V and J ends lost 5 bases and 6 bases, in that order; junction bases with no gene match: 11. Germline-derived CDR1 and CDR2 are MDHEN and SYDVKM. The CDR3 is CASSRINRGRREQYF. CDR3 bases: TGTGCCAGCAGTCGAATAAACAGGGGGCGGCGCGAGCAGTACTTC.

The chain has TRBV19 and TRBJ2-3, with TRBD1 matching 9 bases. Germline CDR1 reads LNHDA; CDR2 reads SQIVND (reference sequence). The CDR3 has 15 amino acids. The ends lost 6 bases at V and 3 bases at J; junction bases unmatched: 7. CDR3 DNA: TGTGCCAGTAGATGGAGGGGGACAGGGACAGATACGCAGTATTTT. Its protein is CASRWRGTGTDTQYF. Based on the CDR3 plus reference TRBV19 and TRBJ2-3, the full variable domain is DGGITQSPKYLFRKEGQNVTLSCEQNLNHDAMYWYRQDPGQGLRLIYYSQIVNDFQKGDIAEGYSVSREKKESFPLTVTSAQKNPTAFYLCASRWRGTGTDTQYFGPGTRLTVL.

This chain joins TRBV7-9 and TRBJ2-1; no definite D call. The CDR3 runs 15 residues. Germline V gene sequence: CDR1 SEHNR, CDR2 FQNEAQ (reference sequence). V shed 5 bases and J shed 8 bases, with 19 bases lying between them. Here the CDR3 DNA reads TGTGCCAGCAGCCGAGACGGATCCTCGTCCGATGAGCAGTTCTTC. Translation gives CASSRDGSSSDEQFF. Looking up the rest from reference TRBV7-9 and TRBJ2-1 gives the full variable domain: DTGVSQNPRHKITKRGQNVTFRCDPISEHNRLYWYRQTLGQGPEFLTYFQNEAQLEKSRLLSDRFSAERPKGSFSTLEIQRTEQGDSAMYLCASSRDGSSSDEQFFGPGTRLTVL.

V usage is TRBV27 and J usage is TRBJ1-1; tentative D call: TRBD1 (6 bases). Trimming stripped 1 base from V and 11 bases from J, with 44 bases between. CDR1 is MNHEY and CDR2 is SMNVEV in the germline V gene (reference sequence). The CDR3 is 23 residues long. The CDR3, as DNA: TGTGCCAGCAGTTTATATGGGTTCCCCACGCAAGGACAGCCAGGGTCGCCCAGCTCTCATGCTTTCTTT. Protein sequence: CASSLYGFPTQGQPGSPSSHAFF.

This clone was counted a single time. The chain has TRBV28 and TRBJ2-5, with D perhaps matching TRBD1 (6 bases). CDR3 length equals 13 residues. Between the trimmed V and J ends, which lost 9 bases and 1 base, there was a span of 12 bases. Per the germline V gene, CDR1 is MDHEN and CDR2 is SYDVKM. The CDR3 loop reads CASWIQGQETQYF. The CDR3 nucleotides are TGTGCCAGTTGGATACAGGGCCAAGAGACCCAGTACTTC. Drawing the rest from reference TRBV28 and TRBJ2-5, the complete variable domain is DVKVTQSSRYLVKRTGEKVFLECVQDMDHENMFWYRQDPGLGLRLIYFSYDVKMKEKGDIPEGYSVSREKKERFSLILESASTNQTSMYLCASWIQGQETQYFGPGTRLLVL.

This clone appeared a single time. The chain links TRBV30 to TRBJ2-3; D remains ambiguous. From germline, CDR1 is GTSNPN and CDR2 SVGIG (reference sequence). The CDR3 loop spans 12 amino acids. Trimming took off 0 bases at V and 4 bases at J, with 5 bases between the two ends. CDR3 sequence reads: CAWSVVSDTQYF. The CDR3 DNA sequence: TGTGCCTGGAGTGTAGTATCAGATACGCAGTATTTT.

V and J are TRBV25-1 and TRBJ1-2; D is uncertain. This CDR3 contains 12 residues. Germline V lookup: CDR1 MGHDK, CDR2 SYGVNS. V lost 2 bases and J lost 4, with 5 bases in between. CDR3 loop: CASSELAYGYTF. CDR3 DNA sequence: TGTGCCAGCAGTGAACTTGCCTATGGCTACACCTTC.

This clone was detected a few times. The rearrangement joins TRBV27 to TRBJ2-1; TRBD2 matches at 11 bases. Germline CDR1 is MNHEY and CDR2 is SMNVEV (reference sequence). The junction had 9 bases not matched to a gene; V was cut back by 1 base and J by 7 bases. The CDR3 extends over 17 amino acids. In DNA form, the CDR3 reads TGTGCCAGCAGTTTATTTCGAGGTAGCGGGAGGGGGAATGAGCAGTTCTTC. It specifies CASSLFRGSGRGNEQFF.

The chain couples TRBV28 to TRBJ2-7, with 7 bases lining up with TRBD1. The trim removed 6 bases at V and 4 bases at J, leaving 12 bases unmatched. The CDR3 length is 15 residues. The germline V gene encodes CDR1 MDHEN and CDR2 SYDVKM. The CDR3 DNA is TGTGCCAGCAGCCCTGGGGCAGGGGGTCCATACGAGCAGTACTTC. Its protein is CASSPGAGGPYEQYF.

V and J are TRBV9 and TRBJ2-1; no definite D call. CDR3 length: 12 residues. Between the trimmed V and J ends, which lost 0 bases and 9 bases, there was a span of 7 bases. Per germline, CDR1 SGDLS and CDR2 YYNGEE. In nucleotides, the CDR3 is TGTGCCAGCAGCGTAGGCGCAAGTGAGCAGTTCTTC. Translation: CASSVGASEQFF.

This chain joins TRBV5-6 and TRBJ2-3, with no clear D. The CDR3 has 13 amino acids. The V and J ends lost 0 bases and 7 bases respectively, with 9 bases between them. Germline CDR1 SGHDT, CDR2 YYEEEE. CDR3 sequence: CASSLAVRNTQYF. Here the CDR3 DNA reads TGTGCCAGCAGCTTGGCGGTGCGAAATACGCAGTATTTT.

By proportion, this clone is medium-sized. J is TRBJ2-2 and V is TRBV9, with 10 nucleotides matching TRBD2. This CDR3 comprises 15 residues. From germline, CDR1 is SGDLS and CDR2 YYNGEE. Unmatched junction bases numbered 0, after V lost 3 bases and J lost 1 base. CDR3 DNA sequence: TGTGCCAGCAGCGGGACTAGCGGGAACACCGGGGAGCTGTTTTTT. Its protein product is CASSGTSGNTGELFF.

The chain couples TRBV6-5 to TRBJ2-7; the D gene is possibly TRBD2 (6 bases). V was shortened by 6 bases and J by 3 bases, with 15 bases between the two germline ends. CDR1 and CDR2 (germline): MNHEY, SVGAGI. CDR3 length equals 14 residues. CDR3 coding DNA: TGTGCCAGCAGCCTTTCTTGGAGGGACTACGAGCAGTACTTC. The encoded protein is CASSLSWRDYEQYF.

The rearrangement links TRBV27 to TRBJ2-1, with unresolved D. Trimming left V 0 bases short and J 6 bases short, with 9 bases between. CDR1 is MNHEY and CDR2 is SMNVEV in the germline V gene (reference sequence). CDR3 length: 14 residues. CDR3 sequence reads: CASSLSYWGNEQFF. The CDR3 DNA is TGTGCCAGCAGTTTATCGTACTGGGGCAATGAGCAGTTCTTC.

This clone was counted a few times. The chain has TRBV10-3 and TRBJ1-1; TRBD1 is a possible D gene (5 bases). Germline CDR1 ENHRY, CDR2 SYGVKD. CDR3 length: 13 amino acids. V lost 3 bases to trimming and J lost 2 bases, with 7 bases between them. The CDR3 DNA is TGTGCCATCAGTGAAGGGGCTAACACTGAAGCTTTCTTT. Protein: CAISEGANTEAFF.

The chain links TRBV11-3 to TRBJ2-3; possible D gene TRBD1, 6 bases. V was trimmed by 1 base and J by 2 bases, leaving 16 bases between them. Per germline, CDR1 SGHNT and CDR2 YENEEA. There are 17 residues in the CDR3. Here the CDR3 reads CASSLGGLQGSTDTQYF. The CDR3 bases are TGTGCCAGCAGCTTAGGGGGGTTACAGGGTTCCACAGATACGCAGTATTTT.

The chain joins TRBV4-3 to TRBJ2-1; 8 nucleotides align to TRBD2. The CDR3 length is 16 residues. Germline V gives CDR1 LGHNA, CDR2 YSLEER. Trimming removed 0 bases from V and 6 bases from J; junction bases left unmatched: 7. The CDR3 spells CASSQEPGLEGNEQFF. CDR3 sequence (DNA): TGCGCCAGCAGCCAAGAGCCGGGACTAGAGGGCAATGAGCAGTTCTTC.

The chain employs TRBV27 and TRBJ2-7; tentative D call: TRBD2 (6 bases). V was shortened by 5 bases and J by 5 bases, with 19 bases between the two germline ends. This CDR3 is built from 15 residues. CDR1 is MNHEY and CDR2 is SMNVEV in the germline V gene (reference sequence). For the CDR3, the DNA is TGTGCCAGCAGTCCGCCGGGACGGAGGGTCCACGAGCAGTACTTC. Its protein is CASSPPGRRVHEQYF.

J is TRBJ1-4 and V is TRBV18; possibly TRBD1 for D (6 bases). V lost 8 bases and J 5 bases, leaving 21 bases between the germline ends. Germline V gene data show CDR1 as KGHSH and CDR2 as LQKENI. This CDR3 spans 16 amino acids. CDR3 bases: TGTGCCAGCGGACCCGATCGGGGGCCGGTCAATGAAAAACTGTTTTTT. Amino acid sequence: CASGPDRGPVNEKLFF.

The rearrangement joins TRBV16 to TRBJ2-5; D is undetermined. The end of the DNA aligns better with TRBJ2-7, so the J call may be wrong. Germline V CDR1 and CDR2: KGHSY, FQNENV. The CDR3 loop spans 15 amino acids. The CDR3 loop reads CASSQSTDGSYEQYF. The CDR3 bases are TGTGCCAGCAGCCAATCAACTGACGGTTCCTACGAGCAGTACTTC.

The chain joins TRBV7-2 to TRBJ2-5; TRBD2 matches at 7 bases. CDR1 is SGHTA and CDR2 is FQGNSA in the germline V gene. V lost 5 bases and J lost 0; bases outside the gene matches: 3. The CDR3 length is 14 residues. As DNA, the CDR3 is TGTGCCAGCAGCCGGAGCGGGAACCAAGAGACCCAGTACTTC. Protein sequence: CASSRSGNQETQYF. Variable domain in full (rest from reference TRBV7-2 and TRBJ2-5): GAGVSQSPSNKVTEKGKDVELRCDPISGHTALYWYRQSLGQGLEFLIYFQGNSAPDKSGLPSDRFSAERTGGSVSTLTIQRTQQEDSAVYLCASSRSGNQETQYFGPGTRLLVL.

The chain recombines TRBV27 with TRBJ1-4; no firm D call. This CDR3 has 13 residues. Germline lookup yields CDR1 MNHEY and CDR2 SMNVEV (reference sequence). Trimming removed 6 bases at V and 3 bases at J, with 8 bases between. CDR3 sequence: CASRGQPNEKLFF. In DNA form, the CDR3 reads TGTGCCAGCAGGGGCCAGCCTAATGAAAAACTGTTTTTT.

The rearrangement joins TRBV6-1 to TRBJ1-5; 10 bases match TRBD1. V lost 6 bases and J lost 8; bases outside the gene matches: 10. Germline CDR1 and CDR2: MNHNS and SASEGT. The CDR3 extends over 15 amino acids. The CDR3 spells CASRPGTGAREPQHF. The CDR3, as DNA: TGTGCCAGCAGGCCCGGGACAGGGGCGAGAGAGCCCCAGCATTTT.